The 26 T cell receptor beta chains given below trace back to one sample, sequenced in a study of patients and donors after allogeneic stem cell transplantation. In TCRdb, the RT-PCR reads were re-called with MiXCR into one record per CDR3 protein. This sample has roughly 940,000 distinct CDR3 sequences, with under 20% found just once. Sequencing input: blood, either unsorted or a sorted T cell fraction (not recorded which). The source of these receptors is a human donor who was either an allogeneic HSCT recipient or a stem cell or donor lymphocyte infusion donor (not recorded which). It is not recorded whose cells these are; they may come from a transplant donor.

This chain's CDR3 is CASSWGQRVADTQYF. CDR3 sequence (DNA): TGTGCCAGCAGCTGGGGCCAGCGCGTGGCAGATACGCAGTATTTT. This rearrangement joins TRBV5-4 to TRBJ2-3; TRBD1 is a possible D gene (5 bases). Trimming stripped 3 bases from V and 4 bases from J, with 15 bases between. Germline CDR1 and CDR2: SGHNT and YYREEE (reference sequence). CDR3 length: 15 amino acids.

The rearrangement links TRBV9 to TRBJ2-1; D not resolved. Trimming pared 0 bases from V and 0 bases from J, leaving 7 bases between. Germline CDR1 SGDLS, CDR2 YYNGEE. The CDR3 consists of 15 residues. The chain's CDR3 is CASSVALGSYNEQFF. In DNA form, the CDR3 reads TGTGCCAGCAGCGTAGCCTTGGGCTCCTACAATGAGCAGTTCTTC.

The chain links TRBV20-1 to TRBJ2-1, with D possibly being TRBD2 (6 bases). CDR3 length: 15 amino acids. Germline V lookup: CDR1 DFQATT, CDR2 SNEGSKA (reference sequence). The germline V and J ends were trimmed by 0 bases and 5 bases, with 14 bases remaining between them. The CDR3 DNA follows: TGCAGTGCTAGAGATATTGGAGGGACCGACAATGAGCAGTTCTTC. As protein: CSARDIGGTDNEQFF.

The chain uses TRBV21-1 and TRBJ2-7; no DNA check was done on the table's D call, TRBD2. TRBV21-1 is flagged as a pseudogene. The CDR3 totals 17 residues. The CDR3 reads CASSSQGLAISSYEQYF. CDR3 nucleotides: TGTGCCAGCAGCTCTCAAGGACTAGCAATCTCGTCCTACGAGCAGTACTTC.

The DNA for the CDR3 is TGTGCCAGCAGTTACGGGGGCGACTCTGGGAGCTACACCTTC. Its translation: CASSYGGDSGSYTF. The chain employs TRBV6-2 or TRBV6-3 and TRBJ1-2, with a tentative D call TRBD1 (6 bases). The CDR3 totals 14 residues. The V end was cut by 2 bases, the J end by 9 bases, with 16 bases between. Per the germline V gene, CDR1 is MNHEY and CDR2 is SVGEGT.

This clonotype has only a few counts. The V and J genes are TRBV20-1 and TRBJ2-1; 9 nucleotides match TRBD2. CDR1 and CDR2 from the germline V gene are DFQATT and SNEGSKA (reference sequence). The CDR3 runs 14 residues. Losses at the gene ends were 5 bases for V and 7 bases for J; bases not matched to a gene: 9. CDR3 amino acids: CSAPLAGRGNEQFF. DNA for the CDR3: TGCAGTGCTCCTCTAGCGGGGCGGGGTAATGAGCAGTTCTTC.

There are a few counts of this clonotype. The CDR3 is CASSGRQGSSYEQYF. The CDR3 DNA follows: TGCGCCAGCAGCGGTAGACAGGGGAGCTCCTACGAGCAGTACTTC. The chain employs TRBV5-1 and TRBJ2-7; TRBD1 agrees at 8 bases. The CDR3 is 15 residues long. With V trimmed by 4 bases and J by 0 bases, 6 bases remained unmatched. The V gene's germline CDR1 is SGHRS and CDR2 YFSETQ.

This clonotype came up a few times. The V gene is TRBV12-3 or TRBV12-4, the J gene TRBJ1-1; D ambiguous. This CDR3 region has 15 residues. V gave up 6 bases and J gave up 4 bases, with 18 bases separating them. This chain's CDR3 is CASSLGLGASTEAFF. CDR3 in DNA: TGTGCCAGCAGCCTTGGCCTGGGCGCGAGCACTGAAGCTTTCTTT.

The V and J genes are TRBV7-3 and TRBJ2-2; the match to TRBD1 covers 8 bases. This CDR3 contains 16 residues. The trim removed 2 bases at V and 1 base at J, leaving 3 bases unmatched. CDR1 is SGHTA, CDR2 FQGTGA, per germline. CDR3 in DNA: TGTGCCAGCAGCTTAGGGACAGGAGAGAACACCGGGGAGCTGTTTTTT. It codes for CASSLGTGENTGELFF.

The chain links TRBV5-1 to TRBJ2-2, with D unclear. Between the trimmed V and J ends, which lost 9 bases and 3 bases, there was a span of 18 bases. CDR3 size: 15 residues. Germline V gene lookup returns CDR1 SGHRS and CDR2 YFSETQ. CDR3 DNA sequence: TGCGCCACCACGAGAGGCCAGTGGGACACCGGGGAGCTGTTTTTT. Translation: CATTRGQWDTGELFF. The full variable domain, rest sourced from reference TRBV5-1 and TRBJ2-2, is KAGVTQTPRYLIKTRGQQVTLSCSPISGHRSVSWYQQTPGQGLQFLFEYFSETQRNKGNFPGRFSGRQFSNSRSEMNVSTLELGDSALYLCATTRGQWDTGELFFGEGSRLTVL.

This clonotype was seen only a few times. The chain carries TRBV7-9 and TRBJ2-7; D ambiguous. CDR3 length: 13 amino acids. Germline-derived CDR1 and CDR2 are SEHNR and FQNEAQ (reference sequence). V dropped 0 bases and J dropped 1 base, with 4 bases sitting between them. CDR3 protein: CASSLAFSYEQYF. CDR3 in DNA: TGTGCCAGCAGCTTAGCGTTTTCCTACGAGCAGTACTTC.

With regard to this clonotype: An end of the junction does not agree with germline; a read error may underlie this. This rearrangement joins TRBV5-1 to TRBJ2-7, with 7 bases identical to TRBD1. CDR1 and CDR2 from the germline V gene are SGHRS and YFSETQ. The CDR3 sequence is 13 residues long. CDR3 residues: CASSLGSGDRVNF. The CDR3 DNA follows: TGCGCCAGCAGCTTGGGCAGTGGGGACAGAGTGAACTTC.

This clonotype appeared a few times. V is TRBV27 and J is TRBJ1-1; possibly TRBD1 for D (5 bases). Trimming removed 5 bases from V and 3 bases from J, with 16 bases in between. This CDR3 is built from 15 residues. Germline CDR1 reads MNHEY; CDR2 reads SMNVEV (reference sequence). The CDR3 DNA reads TGTGCCAGCAGTCCAGACAGCCGGCTTTACACTGAAGCTTTCTTT. Residues: CASSPDSRLYTEAFF.

V is TRBV12-3 or TRBV12-4 and J is TRBJ2-7; D remains ambiguous. Trimming removed 4 bases from V and 6 bases from J, with 10 bases in between. The CDR3 spans 12 residues. The CDR3 sequence is CASSYLGTEQYF. CDR3 nucleotides: TGTGCCAGCAGTTACCTAGGAACCGAGCAGTACTTC.

This chain links TRBV2 with TRBJ1-6; D remains ambiguous. The germline V gene encodes CDR1 SNHLY and CDR2 FYNNEI. V was pared by 8 bases and J by 8 bases, with 13 bases between. CDR3 length: 13 residues. This CDR3 reads CASVAYTDSPLHF. As DNA, the CDR3 is TGTGCCAGCGTGGCTTACACTGATTCACCCCTCCACTTT.

The chain uses TRBV9 and TRBJ2-3; 7 nucleotides line up with TRBD2. V was pared by 7 bases and J by 2 bases, with 7 bases of the junction left unmatched. This CDR3 is 14 amino acids long. Germline V gene data show CDR1 as SGDLS and CDR2 as YYNGEE. CDR3 coding DNA: TGTGCCAGCGGACTCGGGGGGAACACAGATACGCAGTATTTT. This codes for CASGLGGNTDTQYF.

V usage is TRBV7-8 and J usage is TRBJ2-1; D gene uncertain. The CDR3 has 14 residues. V was cut by 1 base and J by 5 bases, with 9 bases left in between. Germline lookup yields CDR1 SGHVS and CDR2 FQNEAQ. CDR3 sequence (DNA): TGTGCCAGCAGCTTAGAGGGCTGGGACAATGAGCAGTTCTTC. Residues: CASSLEGWDNEQFF.

J is TRBJ2-7 and V is TRBV12-3 or TRBV12-4; D call uncertain. The CDR3 runs to 14 residues. Trimming removed 2 bases from V and 5 bases from J, with 13 bases in between. In DNA, the CDR3 is TGTGCCAGCAGTTTAAGCCCTGGAAGCGACGAGCAGTACTTC. Protein: CASSLSPGSDEQYF.

Details on this clonotype: At one end the junction does not follow the germline gene, possibly because of a read error. The CDR3: CASSSTSGGSDTQCF. The CDR3 nucleotides are TGTGCCAGCAGTTCGACTAGCGGGGGATCAGATACGCAGTGTTTT. V is TRBV12-3 or TRBV12-4 and J is TRBJ2-3, with 12 bases fitting TRBD2. The CDR3 sequence is 15 residues long.

Notes on this clonotype: A junction boundary mismatches the germline segment, possibly from a read error. V usage is TRBV12-3 or TRBV12-4 and J usage is TRBJ1-5; 7 bases fit TRBD1. CDR3 size: 15 residues. CDR3: CASSLRGLVNQHQHF. In DNA form, the CDR3 reads TGTGCCAGCAGTTTAAGGGGGCTGGTTAATCAGCACCAGCATTTT.

V gene TRBV4-1 combines with J gene TRBJ1-4; 7 bases align to TRBD1. Germline CDR1 is MGHRA and CDR2 is YSYEKL. This CDR3 region has 17 residues. V was pared by 4 bases and J by 3 bases, with 11 bases of the junction left unmatched. CDR3 in amino acids: CASSPVLQGVANEKLFF. CDR3 sequence (DNA): TGCGCCAGCAGCCCAGTGCTGCAGGGGGTCGCTAATGAAAAACTGTTTTTT.

The chain joins TRBV12-3 or TRBV12-4 to TRBJ1-1; TRBD1 might be the D (5 bases). Between the trimmed V and J ends, which lost 3 bases and 6 bases, there was a span of 14 bases. The CDR3 loop spans 14 amino acids. The CDR3 is CASSFRRGSAEAFF. Here the CDR3 DNA reads TGTGCCAGCAGTTTTCGGAGGGGATCGGCTGAAGCTTTCTTT.

This clonotype was seen a handful of times. V is TRBV27 and J is TRBJ1-1; the D gene is possibly TRBD1 (5 bases). The ends were cut back, 3 bases at V and 5 bases at J, with 19 bases in the middle. The CDR3 totals 16 residues. Germline V lookup: CDR1 MNHEY, CDR2 SMNVEV (reference sequence). The CDR3 reads CASSLTVEGRGTEAFF. The CDR3 DNA reads TGTGCCAGCAGTTTGACAGTGGAGGGGCGGGGGACTGAAGCTTTCTTT.

This chain uses TRBV20-1 with TRBJ1-2, with a weak D call TRBD1 (5 bases). This CDR3 is 14 amino acids long. V was trimmed by 0 bases and J by 3 bases, leaving 11 bases between them. Germline assignment: CDR1 DFQATT and CDR2 SNEGSKA (reference sequence). The CDR3 DNA reads as TGCAGTGCTAGAGATAGGCAGGGTTACTATGGCTACACCTTC. As protein: CSARDRQGYYGYTF.

The J gene is TRBJ2-1, the V gene TRBV3-1; the D is unclear. Germline loops: CDR1 LGHDT, CDR2 YNNKEL (reference sequence). This CDR3 has 13 residues. V was trimmed by 4 bases and J by 8 bases, leaving 12 bases between them. The CDR3 DNA reads TGTGCCAGCAGCCTCCGAATCACGGATGAGCAGTTCTTC. Amino acid sequence: CASSLRITDEQFF.

The chain couples TRBV20-1 to TRBJ2-1; 8 nucleotides agree with TRBD2. The CDR3 consists of 13 residues. CDR1 is DFQATT and CDR2 is SNEGSKA in the germline V gene (reference sequence). V lost 4 bases, J lost 7 bases, and 6 bases stayed unmatched. The CDR3 sequence: CSAIGGADNEQFF. DNA of the CDR3: TGCAGTGCTATCGGGGGGGCCGATAATGAGCAGTTCTTC.